Presented here are 5 T cell receptor beta chains from one specimen sequenced in a study of CD8+ T cells in alopecia areata. Following RNA extraction, reverse transcription yielded cDNA that acted as the sequencing template. Profiled with immunoSEQ multiplex PCR; TCRdb holds only in-frame clones, not every one. The sample lists about 97,000 clones; about two fifths were seen once. Sample: CD4+ T cells sorted from blood. The receptor source for this set is a human donor with alopecia areata.

The gene calls are TRBV7-6 and TRBJ2-3, with unresolved D. In germline, CDR1 is SGHVS, CDR2 FNYEAQ. This CDR3 spans 15 amino acids. V lost 2 bases and J lost 0, with 9 bases in between. As DNA, the CDR3 is TGTGCCAGCAGCTTACTCATTTTTAGCACAGATACGCAGTATTTT. As protein: CASSLLIFSTDTQYF.

The V and J genes are TRBV5-1 and TRBJ2-3; D is undetermined. Germline assignment: CDR1 SGHRS and CDR2 YFSETQ. This CDR3 comprises 12 residues. Trimming removed 4 bases from V and 2 bases from J, with 5 bases in between. CDR3 DNA: TGCGCCAGCAGCGCAGTCACAGATACGCAGTATTTT. Translating gives CASSAVTDTQYF.

The chain combines TRBV2 with TRBJ2-1, with 7 bases fitting TRBD1. CDR1 is SNHLY, CDR2 FYNNEI, per germline. The length of the CDR3 is 12 residues. The trim removed 5 bases at V and 12 bases at J, leaving 7 bases unmatched. This chain's CDR3 is CASSQFRDRQFF. For the CDR3, the DNA is TGTGCCAGCAGTCAATTCCGGGACAGGCAGTTCTTC.

The V gene is TRBV4-1, the J gene TRBJ2-7, with 7 bases lining up with TRBD1. The CDR3 contains 15 residues. Germline CDR1 is MGHRA and CDR2 is YSYEKL. Trimming cost V 0 bases and J 2 bases; bases outside gene matches: 4. The CDR3 DNA follows: TGCGCCAGCAGCCAAGATGACAGGGTTCCCTACGAGCAGTACTTC. Translation: CASSQDDRVPYEQYF.

This clone was recorded a few times. Other DNA sequences in this specimen translate into the identical CDR3. The J gene is TRBJ2-6, the V gene TRBV29-1, with D possibly being TRBD1 (6 bases). There are 14 residues in the CDR3. V lost 5 bases and J lost 0, with 8 bases in between. The germline gives CDR1 SQVTM, CDR2 ANQGSEA. The CDR3 region is CSVTGSSGANVLTF. DNA for the CDR3: TGCAGCGTTACAGGGAGCTCTGGGGCCAACGTCCTGACTTTC.